The 26 T cell receptor beta chains given below trace back to one sample, sequenced in a study of blood T cell repertoires in COVID-19. TCRdb's table, derived via immunoSEQ multiplex PCR, lists solely in-frame clones and lacks some. The repertoire consists of about 40,000 clones, with just under 85% occurring once and the leading ten covering about 2.5%. Sequencing was performed on peripheral blood. These receptors were taken from a woman between 55 and 75 years old with acute or convalescent COVID-19.

The chain is built from TRBV9 and TRBJ2-7; 9 bases match TRBD1. The germline CDR1 and CDR2 sequences are SGDLS and YYNGEE. The junction had 2 bases not matched to a gene; V was cut back by 2 bases and J by 5 bases. This CDR3 has 13 amino acids. This CDR3 reads CASSVDRGDEQYF. Here the CDR3 DNA reads TGTGCCAGCAGCGTTGACAGGGGGGACGAGCAGTACTTC.

The chain recombines TRBV29-1 with TRBJ2-1; 7 nucleotides align to TRBD1. V was clipped by 6 bases and J by 2 bases; unmatched bases: 10. Germline V gene sequence: CDR1 SQVTM, CDR2 ANQGSEA. The CDR3 runs to 15 residues. The CDR3 DNA is TGCAGCGTCTATTTACAGGGGACGACCTACAATGAGCAGTTCTTC. Its protein product is CSVYLQGTTYNEQFF.

The V call is TRBV11-1, the J call TRBJ2-3, with TRBD1 matching 9 bases. CDR1 is SGHAT and CDR2 is FQDESV in the germline V gene (reference sequence). The CDR3 totals 15 residues. V shed 1 base and J 4 bases; nucleotides not matched to a gene: 3. DNA of the CDR3: TGTGCCAGCAGCTTAGACAGGGGGCGCGCAGATACGCAGTATTTT. Amino acid sequence: CASSLDRGRADTQYF.

The gene calls are TRBV3-1 (or the pseudogene TRBV3-2) and TRBJ1-6; D unresolved. The CDR3 length is 13 residues. Trimming removed 4 bases at V and 7 bases at J, with 8 bases between. Germline V gives CDR1 LGHDT, CDR2 YNNKEL (reference sequence). The CDR3 is CASSLERNSPLHF. CDR3 coding DNA: TGTGCCAGCAGCCTTGAGCGGAATTCACCCCTCCACTTT.

This clone was counted a single time. This chain uses TRBV5-5 with TRBJ1-2; weak D call: TRBD1 (5 bases). The CDR3 is 13 residues long. Trimming took off 4 bases at V and 0 bases at J, with 7 bases between the two ends. Germline V gene lookup returns CDR1 SGHKS and CDR2 YYEKEE (reference sequence). The CDR3 is CASSLTANYGYTF. DNA of the CDR3: TGTGCCAGCAGCCTGACAGCTAACTATGGCTACACCTTC.

The rearrangement joins TRBV7-2 to TRBJ1-1; 9 nucleotides align to TRBD1. This CDR3 comprises 13 residues. J lost 7 bases, V lost 1 base, and 1 base had no gene match. Germline CDR1 and CDR2: SGHTA and FQGNSA. In DNA, the CDR3 is TGTGCCAGCAGCTTAGGGGACAGGGTTGAAGCTTTCTTT. Translation: CASSLGDRVEAFF. Based on the CDR3 plus reference TRBV7-2 and TRBJ1-1, the full variable domain is GAGVSQSPSNKVTEKGKDVELRCDPISGHTALYWYRQSLGQGLEFLIYFQGNSAPDKSGLPSDRFSAERTGGSVSTLTIQRTQQEDSAVYLCASSLGDRVEAFFGQGTRLTVV.

V is TRBV10-3 and J is TRBJ1-2, with 9 bases aligning to TRBD1. This CDR3 has 13 amino acids. The germline CDR1 and CDR2 sequences are ENHRY and SYGVKD. V shed 10 bases and J 6 bases; nucleotides not matched to a gene: 9. CDR3 DNA: TGTGCCACCGGAGAGGACAGGGGAAATGGCTACACCTTC. It codes for CATGEDRGNGYTF.

The V gene is TRBV19, the J gene TRBJ2-5; 7 bases are a match to TRBD2. Per germline, CDR1 LNHDA and CDR2 SQIVND (reference sequence). J lost 2 bases, V lost 3 bases, and 6 bases had no gene match. The CDR3 covers 15 residues. CDR3 sequence (DNA): TGTGCCAGTAGTATCGGGTCTAGCGGTCAAGAGACCCAGTACTTC. Its translation is CASSIGSSGQETQYF. The whole variable domain, filled in from reference TRBV19 and TRBJ2-5, reads DGGITQSPKYLFRKEGQNVTLSCEQNLNHDAMYWYRQDPGQGLRLIYYSQIVNDFQKGDIAEGYSVSREKKESFPLTVTSAQKNPTAFYLCASSIGSSGQETQYFGPGTRLLVL.

The rearrangement joins TRBV29-1 to TRBJ1-2; 12 bases fit TRBD1. Losses at the gene ends were 5 bases for V and 7 bases for J; bases not matched to a gene: 14. The CDR3 is 16 amino acids. Germline V lookup: CDR1 SQVTM, CDR2 ANQGSEA. The CDR3 coding sequence is TGCAGCGTTCGGGGGGACAGGGGGCGCGATATGGCTGGCTACACCTTC. It is translated as CSVRGDRGRDMAGYTF. The entire variable domain, with the rest obtained from reference TRBV29-1 and TRBJ1-2, is as follows: SAVISQKPSRDICQRGTSLTIQCQVDSQVTMMFWYRQQPGQSLTLIATANQGSEATYESGFVIDKFPISRPNLTFSTLTVSNMSPEDSSIYLCSVRGDRGRDMAGYTFGSGTRLTVV.

The rearrangement joins TRBV6-2 or TRBV6-3 to TRBJ2-7; 11 nucleotides align to TRBD2. Germline CDR1 reads MNHEY; CDR2 reads SVGEGT. This CDR3 has 16 amino acids. The J segment lost 7 bases and the V segment lost 2 bases, leaving 10 bases of the junction unmatched. CDR3 in amino acids: CASSYGGLAGGLEQYF. CDR3 bases: TGTGCCAGCAGTTACGGCGGACTAGCGGGCGGTCTGGAGCAGTACTTC.

The chain recombines TRBV18 with TRBJ2-2; the D gene is possibly TRBD1 (6 bases). The CDR3 length is 15 residues. CDR1 and CDR2 (germline): KGHSH, LQKENI. V was cut by 4 bases and J by 6 bases, with 15 bases left in between. Here the CDR3 reads CASSRQEQGSGELFF. CDR3 DNA: TGTGCCAGCTCACGACAAGAACAGGGATCCGGGGAGCTGTTTTTT.

A few counts support this clone. The gene calls are TRBV5-7 and TRBJ2-3, with D perhaps TRBD2 (7 bases). TRBV5-7 is an ORF for which the function is uncertain. Trimming took off 1 base at V and 7 bases at J, with 19 bases between the two ends. The CDR3 contains 16 residues. CDR3 loop: CASSLYRGAEINTQYF. The CDR3 DNA is TGTGCCAGCAGCTTGTACCGGGGGGCTGAGATAAATACGCAGTATTTT.

V gene TRBV5-1 combines with J gene TRBJ2-5, with TRBD1 as a possible D gene (5 bases). Germline V gene lookup returns CDR1 SGHRS and CDR2 YFSETQ. V was cut by 4 bases and J by 2 bases, with 18 bases left in between. The CDR3 extends over 16 amino acids. CDR3 nucleotide sequence: TGCGCCAGCAGCCCCGGACACGCACCAAAACAAGAGACCCAGTACTTC. Translating gives CASSPGHAPKQETQYF.

This clone came up a few times. The CDR3 DNA follows: TGTGCCAGCAGCCAAGATCAGGGCCAGGGATATGGCTACACCTTC. Encoded protein: CASSQDQGQGYGYTF. The J gene is TRBJ1-2, the V gene TRBV4-2; TRBD1 is a possible D gene (5 bases). The CDR3 is made up of 15 amino acids. Germline V gives CDR1 LGHNA, CDR2 YNFKEQ. The V end lost 0 bases, the J end lost 5 bases, and 13 bases lay between the germline ends.

The CDR3, as DNA: TGTGCCAGTAGCCCTACAGGGAGCACAGATACGCAGTATTTT. Its protein product is CASSPTGSTDTQYF. V gene TRBV19 combines with J gene TRBJ2-3; perhaps TRBD1 as D (6 bases). Germline-derived CDR1 and CDR2 are LNHDA and SQIVND (reference sequence). The length of the CDR3 is 14 residues. Trimming took 6 bases from V and 0 from J, leaving 10 bases between them. The variable domain in full, completed from reference TRBV19 and TRBJ2-3, reads DGGITQSPKYLFRKEGQNVTLSCEQNLNHDAMYWYRQDPGQGLRLIYYSQIVNDFQKGDIAEGYSVSREKKESFPLTVTSAQKNPTAFYLCASSPTGSTDTQYFGPGTRLTVL.

The chain links TRBV19 to TRBJ1-5, with 8 bases that match TRBD1. This CDR3 comprises 15 residues. Germline assignment: CDR1 LNHDA and CDR2 SQIVND (reference sequence). V was clipped by 1 base and J by 1 base; unmatched bases: 0. Here the CDR3 reads CASSIGQGSNQPQHF. Written as DNA, the CDR3 is TGTGCCAGTAGTATAGGACAGGGGAGCAATCAGCCCCAGCATTTT.

The J gene is TRBJ2-7, the V gene TRBV7-2; no reliable D call. The CDR3 totals 15 residues. Trimming removed 0 bases from V and 1 base from J, with 10 bases in between. Looked up from germline, CDR1 is SGHTA and CDR2 is FQGNSA. In DNA form, the CDR3 reads TGTGCCAGCAGCTTAGCCCCGTGGCAGTCCTACGAGCAGTACTTC. Encoded protein: CASSLAPWQSYEQYF.

The V call is TRBV5-6, the J call TRBJ2-2; D is possibly TRBD1 (6 bases). Deletions cut 4 bases from V and 0 bases from J, with 10 bases between. The CDR3 totals 15 residues. Germline V gives CDR1 SGHDT, CDR2 YYEEEE. The DNA for the CDR3 is TGTGCCAGCAGCCTGGGACACTCGAACACCGGGGAGCTGTTTTTT. It is translated as CASSLGHSNTGELFF.

The rearrangement uses TRBV18 and TRBJ2-1, with D perhaps TRBD2 (7 bases). Germline V gives CDR1 KGHSH, CDR2 LQKENI. Trimming took 3 bases from V and 6 from J, leaving 18 bases between them. This CDR3 comprises 16 residues. The CDR3: CASSPDRTRSGNEQFF. DNA for the CDR3: TGTGCCAGCTCACCCGACAGGACTAGGAGCGGCAATGAGCAGTTCTTC.

The chain carries TRBV19 and TRBJ1-1; perhaps TRBD1 as D (6 bases). The V gene lost 5 bases and the J gene lost 0 bases, with 10 bases spanning the gap. Germline lookup yields CDR1 LNHDA and CDR2 SQIVND (reference sequence). The CDR3 is made up of 14 amino acids. The CDR3 region has the DNA TGTGCCAGTAGTCACGGACAGATGAACACTGAAGCTTTCTTT. Amino acid sequence: CASSHGQMNTEAFF.

The V call is TRBV18, the J call TRBJ1-6; 9 bases map to TRBD1. CDR3 size: 13 residues. Germline V gene sequence: CDR1 KGHSH, CDR2 LQKENI. With V trimmed by 5 bases and J by 11 bases, 4 bases remained unmatched. The CDR3 region has the DNA TGTGCCAGCTCAGGGGACAGGGAGGCACCCCTCCACTTT. It specifies CASSGDREAPLHF. Using reference TRBV18 and TRBJ1-6 for the parts outside the CDR3, the full variable domain is NAGVMQNPRHLVRRRGQEARLRCSPMKGHSHVYWYRQLPEEGLKFMVYLQKENIIDESGMPKERFSAEFPKEGPSILRIQQVVRGDSAAYFCASSGDREAPLHFGNGTRLTVT.

This chain connects TRBV30 to TRBJ1-2; no definite D call. Germline V gives CDR1 GTSNPN, CDR2 SVGIG (reference sequence). The V gene lost 0 bases and the J gene lost 7 bases, with 12 bases spanning the gap. The CDR3 has 13 residues. Written as DNA, the CDR3 is TGTGCCTGGAGTGTCTCAGAGGCGGGTGGCTACACCTTC. It is translated as CAWSVSEAGGYTF.

This chain joins TRBV5-1 and TRBJ2-2; 9 nucleotides align to TRBD1. Germline CDR1 and CDR2: SGHRS and YFSETQ. This CDR3 is 17 amino acids long. The trim removed 4 bases at V and 0 bases at J, leaving 7 bases unmatched. CDR3 sequence: CASSNRDRASNTGELFF. DNA of the CDR3: TGCGCCAGCAGCAACCGGGACAGGGCCTCGAACACCGGGGAGCTGTTTTTT.

The chain carries TRBV2 and TRBJ1-2, with D perhaps TRBD1 (5 bases). The CDR3 extends over 14 amino acids. The V gene lost 0 bases and the J gene lost 4 bases, with 9 bases spanning the gap. Germline CDR1 reads SNHLY; CDR2 reads FYNNEI. The CDR3 spells CASSEAGATYGYTF. The CDR3 DNA sequence: TGTGCCAGCAGTGAAGCAGGGGCTACCTATGGCTACACCTTC.

CDR3: CASSSWAGNTEAFF. CDR3 coding DNA: TGTGCCAGCAGTAGCTGGGCTGGTAATACTGAAGCTTTCTTT. This chain links TRBV6-4 with TRBJ1-1; D not resolved. CDR1 is MRHNA and CDR2 is SNTAGT in the germline V gene. V lost 5 bases and J lost 5, with 15 bases in between. This CDR3 is 14 amino acids long.

V gene TRBV3-1 (or the pseudogene TRBV3-2) combines with J gene TRBJ1-2; no definite D call. CDR3 length: 13 residues. Trimming shortened V by 0 bases and J by 4 bases, and 6 bases separated the two germline ends. Per germline, CDR1 LGHDT and CDR2 YNNKEL (reference sequence). The CDR3 nucleotides are TGTGCCAGCAGCCAAGATACGGGCTATGGCTACACCTTC. It yields the protein CASSQDTGYGYTF.